The T cell receptor (beta chain) described here comes from a study of PD-1 blockade in classical Hodgkin lymphoma. Study outcomes and limitations: A significant rise in TCR diversity by C4D1 was seen for CD4+ but not CD8+ cells. Among the patients, those starting nivolumab under 1 year after ASCT were excluded.

Autologous stem cell transplantation was followed by relapse in every patient, and brentuximab vedotin exposure varied. The V end lost 5 bases, the J end lost 1 base, and 12 bases lay between the germline ends. The germline V gene has CDR1 MNHEY and CDR2 SVGAGI. CDR3 size: 15 residues. This table comes from immunoSEQ multiplex PCR, and its TCRdb copy is limited to in-frame clones, with some not included. The table lists about 36,000 clones, around 70% of them singletons. About this clone itself: What it binds is unknown.

This chain uses TRBV6-5 with TRBJ1-5; D uncertain. The sequences come from peripheral blood mononuclear cells (PBMCs), collected before the second cycle of nivolumab. The origin of this receptor is a human donor with classical Hodgkin lymphoma. The CDR3 DNA reads as TGTGCCAGCAGTCCTCCCTCGGGGAGCAATCAGCCCCAGCATTTT. Translation gives CASSPPSGSNQPQHF.